This T cell receptor (beta chain) stems from a study of blood T cell repertoires in COVID-19. As handled by the study authors: Counts of nucleated cells, estimated from reference gene primer amplification, were obtained. Measured with immunoSEQ multiplex PCR; TCRdb has only the in-frame clones, and not every one. The DNA gave D and trimming, while V, J and clone size come from that table. The table includes 88,000 or so clones, 75% to 90% detected once. CDR3 length: 15 residues. Germline V gives CDR1 SGHRS, CDR2 YFSETQ. The V gene end was trimmed by 9 bases and the J gene end by 0 bases; junction bases not matched to a gene: 6.

The J gene is TRBJ2-1, the V gene TRBV5-1, with 10 bases that match TRBD2. The sequence was collected from a man aged 55 to 69 with acute or convalescent COVID-19. Material: peripheral blood. Here the CDR3 reads CATREREGSYNEQFF. CDR3 bases: TGCGCCACCCGAGAGCGGGAGGGCTCCTACAATGAGCAGTTCTTC.